The rows below give T cell receptor beta chains drawn from one sample of a study of neurological immune-mediated disorders. TCRdb redid the calling of the 5' RACE reads with MiXCR, one entry per CDR3 protein. The table lists 25,000 to 30,000 distinct CDR3 sequences, 9.5% to 15% of them singletons. Sequenced material: PBMCs. The receptors stem from a man aged 55 to 70 in good health. Both conserved end residues are part of each CDR3. Fields, in order: V gene, J gene, D gene, clone size, CDR3 DNA, CDR3 protein. The D gene is left open where the match is weak. Not all rows give a size; the values are once, few, many and, for expanded clones, a class.

v_gene: TRBV20-1; j_gene: TRBJ2-7; d_gene: TRBD1; abundance: many; CDR3nt: TGCAGTGCTTACCGGGACAGGGTCTACGAGCAGTACTTC; CDR3aa: CSAYRDRVYEQYF
v_gene: TRBV5-5; j_gene: TRBJ1-1; d_gene: -; abundance: many; CDR3nt: TGTGCCAGCAGCTTGGCCGAGACTGAAGCTTTCTTT; CDR3aa: CASSLAETEAFF
v_gene: TRBV5-1; j_gene: TRBJ2-2; d_gene: -; abundance: many; CDR3nt: TGCGCCAGCAGCTCTACCTTTGGGGTCGGCACCGGGGAGCTGTTTTTT; CDR3aa: CASSSTFGVGTGELFF
v_gene: TRBV6-2/TRBV6-3; j_gene: TRBJ2-7; d_gene: -; abundance: many; CDR3nt: TGTGCCAGCAGTTACGGGAACCCCTCCGAGCAGTACTTC; CDR3aa: CASSYGNPSEQYF
v_gene: TRBV11-2; j_gene: TRBJ2-3; d_gene: TRBD2; abundance: many; CDR3nt: TGTGCCAGCAGCTTTAGCGGGGGAATCACAGATACGCAGTATTTT; CDR3aa: CASSFSGGITDTQYF
v_gene: TRBV12-3/TRBV12-4; j_gene: TRBJ1-6; d_gene: TRBD1; abundance: -; CDR3nt: TGTGTAAGCAGGGGGACAGGGGCTTCACCCCTCCACTTT; CDR3aa: CVSRGTGASPLHF
v_gene: TRBV9; j_gene: TRBJ2-5; d_gene: TRBD2; abundance: many; CDR3nt: TGTGCCAGCAGCGCCGGGACTAGCTACGAGACCCAGTACTTC; CDR3aa: CASSAGTSYETQYF
v_gene: TRBV7-8; j_gene: TRBJ2-2; d_gene: TRBD2; abundance: many; CDR3nt: TGTGCCAGCAGATCATTGGGACTAGCGGGAGTTACGGGAACAGTTGGGGAGCTGTTTTTT; CDR3aa: CASRSLGLAGVTGTVGELFF
v_gene: TRBV2; j_gene: TRBJ1-1; d_gene: TRBD1; abundance: many; CDR3nt: TGTGCCAGCAGTCCGGTCCCGGGGGGGACAGTAACTGAAGCTTTCTTT; CDR3aa: CASSPVPGGTVTEAFF
v_gene: TRBV20-1; j_gene: TRBJ2-5; d_gene: -; abundance: many; CDR3nt: TGCAGTGCTAGAGATCTTGGCGAACTAAGACAAGAGACCCAGTACTTC; CDR3aa: CSARDLGELRQETQYF
v_gene: TRBV4-3; j_gene: TRBJ2-3; d_gene: -; abundance: many; CDR3nt: TGCGCCAGCAGTGGCTCCGTCACAGATACGCAGTATTTT; CDR3aa: CASSGSVTDTQYF
v_gene: TRBV5-6; j_gene: TRBJ1-2; d_gene: -; abundance: many; CDR3nt: TGTGCCAGCATCACCTCGGGTTTGTATGGCTACACCTTC; CDR3aa: CASITSGLYGYTF
v_gene: TRBV2; j_gene: TRBJ2-1; d_gene: -; abundance: many; CDR3nt: TGTGCCAGCAGGCTGGCTTCCAGCTCCTACAATGAGCAGTTCTTC; CDR3aa: CASRLASSSYNEQFF
v_gene: TRBV3-1; j_gene: TRBJ2-5; d_gene: TRBD2; abundance: -; CDR3nt: TGTGCCAGCAGCCGGACTAGCGGGGCCCAAGAGACCCAGTACTTC; CDR3aa: CASSRTSGAQETQYF
v_gene: TRBV7-9; j_gene: TRBJ2-5; d_gene: TRBD1; abundance: many; CDR3nt: TGTGCCAGCAGCTACCGGGACAGGGGACCCCGGACCCAGTACTTC; CDR3aa: CASSYRDRGPRTQYF
v_gene: TRBV10-3; j_gene: TRBJ1-2; d_gene: -; abundance: many; CDR3nt: TGTGCCATCAGTGACGGGGGGGACTATGGCTACACCTTC; CDR3aa: CAISDGGDYGYTF
v_gene: TRBV6-2/TRBV6-3; j_gene: TRBJ2-6; d_gene: -; abundance: many; CDR3nt: TGTGCCAGCAGTTTCTCTGGGGCCAACGTCCTGACTTTC; CDR3aa: CASSFSGANVLTF
v_gene: TRBV7-8; j_gene: TRBJ1-4; d_gene: -; abundance: many; CDR3nt: TGTGCCAGCAGCTTGGTCAGAATTGCAACTAATGAAAAACTGTTTTTT; CDR3aa: CASSLVRIATNEKLFF
v_gene: TRBV6-5; j_gene: TRBJ2-3; d_gene: TRBD2; abundance: many; CDR3nt: TGTGCCAGCAGTAACCCCAAATCGGGGGGGGGGTATACGCAGTATTTT; CDR3aa: CASSNPKSGGGYTQYF
v_gene: TRBV20-1; j_gene: TRBJ2-1; d_gene: TRBD2; abundance: many; CDR3nt: TGCAGTGCTAGTAGGACTAGCGGATACAATGAGCAGTTCTTC; CDR3aa: CSASRTSGYNEQFF
v_gene: TRBV5-1; j_gene: TRBJ1-4; d_gene: -; abundance: many; CDR3nt: TGCGCCAGCAGCTTTATCGGGACTAATGAAAAACTGTTTTTT; CDR3aa: CASSFIGTNEKLFF
v_gene: TRBV7-2; j_gene: TRBJ1-3; d_gene: -; abundance: many; CDR3nt: TGTGCCAGCAGCTTAGCGTTCAGGACTGGAAACACCATATATTTT; CDR3aa: CASSLAFRTGNTIYF
v_gene: TRBV7-2; j_gene: TRBJ2-4; d_gene: -; abundance: many; CDR3nt: TGTGCCAGCAGCCCCGACAGATACAGTGTTCAGTACTTC; CDR3aa: CASSPDRYSVQYF
v_gene: TRBV5-5; j_gene: TRBJ1-5; d_gene: -; abundance: many; CDR3nt: TGTGCCAGCAGCCTAAGGGGCAGGGCCGATCAGCCCCAGCATTTT; CDR3aa: CASSLRGRADQPQHF
v_gene: TRBV6-6; j_gene: TRBJ2-7; d_gene: -; abundance: few; CDR3nt: TGTGCCAGCAATAAAGGACTCTACGAGCAGTACTTC; CDR3aa: CASNKGLYEQYF
v_gene: TRBV4-2; j_gene: TRBJ2-7; d_gene: -; abundance: many; CDR3nt: TGTGCCAGCAGCCAAGAGGACGGAACCTACGAGCAGTACTTC; CDR3aa: CASSQEDGTYEQYF
v_gene: TRBV6-1; j_gene: TRBJ2-2; d_gene: TRBD1; abundance: many; CDR3nt: TGTGCCAGCAGTGTTGACAGGGGGCTTGGAACCGGGGAGCTGTTTTTT; CDR3aa: CASSVDRGLGTGELFF
v_gene: TRBV7-2; j_gene: TRBJ1-5; d_gene: -; abundance: many; CDR3nt: TGTGCCAGCAGTTTTAAAGGCGGCCAACTGTCTGGCAATCAGCCCCAGCATTTT; CDR3aa: CASSFKGGQLSGNQPQHF
v_gene: TRBV7-2; j_gene: TRBJ2-1; d_gene: -; abundance: -; CDR3nt: TGTACCAGCGGGTTGGTAGCCAGCAATGAGCAGTTCTTC; CDR3aa: CTSGLVASNEQFF
v_gene: TRBV12-3/TRBV12-4; j_gene: TRBJ2-5; d_gene: -; abundance: many; CDR3nt: TGTGCCAGCATGCCGTGGGGGACGCCTCCCCAGTACTTC; CDR3aa: CASMPWGTPPQYF
v_gene: TRBV6-2/TRBV6-3; j_gene: TRBJ2-7; d_gene: -; abundance: -; CDR3nt: TGTGCCAGCAGTTACTCGTCTAGCTCCTACGAGCAGTACTTC; CDR3aa: CASSYSSSSYEQYF
v_gene: TRBV9; j_gene: TRBJ2-4; d_gene: -; abundance: many; CDR3nt: TGTGCCAGCAGCCTTCGGACGCGGGACATTCAGTACTTC; CDR3aa: CASSLRTRDIQYF
v_gene: TRBV18; j_gene: TRBJ2-3; d_gene: -; abundance: many; CDR3nt: TGTGCCAGCTCACCATATACGGATACGCAGTATTTT; CDR3aa: CASSPYTDTQYF
v_gene: TRBV6-2/TRBV6-3; j_gene: TRBJ1-1; d_gene: -; abundance: -; CDR3nt: TGTGCCAGCAGTTACGGGGGTGGAGTGAGCACTGAAGCTTTCTTT; CDR3aa: CASSYGGGVSTEAFF
v_gene: TRBV5-1; j_gene: TRBJ2-2; d_gene: TRBD1; abundance: -; CDR3nt: TGCGCCAGCAGCTTGGAAAGGGGGCCGGCCGGTGAGCTGTTTTTT; CDR3aa: CASSLERGPAGELFF
v_gene: TRBV29-1; j_gene: TRBJ2-5; d_gene: -; abundance: medium-sized; CDR3nt: TGCAGCGTGTGGCTAGCAGTCGTTCTAGAGACCCAGTACTTC; CDR3aa: CSVWLAVVLETQYF
v_gene: TRBV20-1; j_gene: TRBJ2-1; d_gene: TRBD2; abundance: many; CDR3nt: TGCAGTGCTAGAGATCTGTCGGGAGGACGCTACAATGAGCAGTTCTTC; CDR3aa: CSARDLSGGRYNEQFF
v_gene: TRBV5-1; j_gene: TRBJ2-5; d_gene: -; abundance: many; CDR3nt: TGCGCCAGCAGCCCGACACTAGCCCAAGAGACCCAGTACTTC; CDR3aa: CASSPTLAQETQYF
v_gene: TRBV20-1; j_gene: TRBJ2-6; d_gene: -; abundance: -; CDR3nt: TGCAGTGCTAGAGTACAGGAGGTCTCTGGGGCCAACGTCCTGACTTTC; CDR3aa: CSARVQEVSGANVLTF
v_gene: TRBV7-9; j_gene: TRBJ2-7; d_gene: -; abundance: many; CDR3nt: TGTGCCAGCAGCTTAAGGACAGACGAGCAGTACTTC; CDR3aa: CASSLRTDEQYF
v_gene: TRBV20-1; j_gene: TRBJ2-7; d_gene: TRBD1; abundance: many; CDR3nt: TGCAGTGCTAGAGATGGACCGGGACAGGGAATCCACGAGCAGTACTTC; CDR3aa: CSARDGPGQGIHEQYF
v_gene: TRBV20-1; j_gene: TRBJ2-5; d_gene: -; abundance: many; CDR3nt: TGCAGTGCAGCCTTAGGTAGCCAAGAGACCCAGTACTTC; CDR3aa: CSAALGSQETQYF
v_gene: TRBV20-1; j_gene: TRBJ1-6; d_gene: -; abundance: many; CDR3nt: TGCAGTGCTAGAGACTTAGGACGTAATTCACCCCTCCACTTT; CDR3aa: CSARDLGRNSPLHF
v_gene: TRBV10-3; j_gene: TRBJ2-1; d_gene: TRBD2; abundance: many; CDR3nt: TGTGCCATCAGTGAAGCGGGAGACGGTGAGCAGTTCTTC; CDR3aa: CAISEAGDGEQFF
v_gene: TRBV13; j_gene: TRBJ2-2; d_gene: -; abundance: many; CDR3nt: TGTGCCAGCAGCTCCCTGGACGGAAGAAACACCGGGGAGCTGTTTTTT; CDR3aa: CASSSLDGRNTGELFF
v_gene: TRBV11-2; j_gene: TRBJ2-6; d_gene: -; abundance: many; CDR3nt: TGTGCCAGCACCCAGGGGCACTCTGGGGCCAACGTCCTGACTTTC; CDR3aa: CASTQGHSGANVLTF